This entry lists 10 T cell receptor beta chains sequenced from one sample in a study of blood T cell repertoires in COVID-19. The data were produced by immunoSEQ multiplex PCR, yet TCRdb's version contains in-frame clones alone and is incomplete. The sample holds about 140,000 clones, about four fifths seen once. The sample comprised peripheral blood. These receptors were taken from a human donor in a cohort sampled during active COVID-19.

V and J are TRBV25-1 and TRBJ2-1; 8 bases are shared with TRBD1. CDR3 length equals 15 residues. Trimming cost V 4 bases and J 9 bases; bases outside gene matches: 11. Per germline, CDR1 MGHDK and CDR2 SYGVNS. The CDR3 reads CASSASTRGRGEQFF. DNA for the CDR3: TGTGCCAGCAGTGCATCAACCAGGGGGCGCGGTGAGCAGTTCTTC.

This clone came up a few times. The V call is TRBV5-4, the J call TRBJ2-7, with 8 bases identical to TRBD2. V lost 3 bases and J lost 3; bases outside the gene matches: 14. This CDR3 is 17 amino acids long. Germline CDR1 reads SGHNT; CDR2 reads YYREEE (reference sequence). CDR3 sequence: CASSSGGASGLLYEQYV. The CDR3 DNA reads as TGTGCCAGCAGCTCCGGGGGGGCTAGCGGCCTCCTCTACGAGCAGTACGTC.

This chain links TRBV19 with TRBJ2-7; a possible D gene is TRBD2 (6 bases). The germline CDR1 and CDR2 sequences are LNHDA and SQIVND (reference sequence). V lost 11 bases and J 3 bases, leaving 14 bases between the germline ends. This CDR3 has 12 amino acids. The CDR3 nucleotides read TGTGCCTGCGGGACGGGTTTCTACGAGCAGTACTTC. Its protein product is CACGTGFYEQYF.

The J gene is TRBJ1-1, the V gene TRBV5-1; 10 bases align to TRBD1. The germline CDR1 and CDR2 sequences are SGHRS and YFSETQ. Germline trimming cut 6 bases from V and 4 bases from J; bases unmatched to any gene: 12. The CDR3 consists of 16 residues. DNA of the CDR3: TGCGCCAGCACCCCGAGACAGGGGGCTGTGGGCACTGAAGCTTTCTTT. Translation: CASTPRQGAVGTEAFF. Full variable domain (outside the CDR3, taken from reference TRBV5-1 and TRBJ1-1): KAGVTQTPRYLIKTRGQQVTLSCSPISGHRSVSWYQQTPGQGLQFLFEYFSETQRNKGNFPGRFSGRQFSNSRSEMNVSTLELGDSALYLCASTPRQGAVGTEAFFGQGTRLTVV.

The chain recombines TRBV6-2 or TRBV6-3 with TRBJ1-6; D is undetermined. Trimming shortened V by 6 bases and J by 5 bases, and 17 bases separated the two germline ends. The germline V gene has CDR1 MNHEY and CDR2 SVGEGT. The CDR3 sequence is 16 residues long. The CDR3: CASSPRTGLNNSPLHF. CDR3 sequence (DNA): TGTGCCAGCAGCCCTAGGACGGGATTAAATAATTCACCCCTCCACTTT.

The V gene is TRBV12-3 or TRBV12-4, the J gene TRBJ2-5, with a tentative D call TRBD1 (5 bases). The V end was cut by 2 bases, the J end by 7 bases, with 11 bases between. CDR3 length equals 13 residues. The CDR3: CASSLLATGTQYF. CDR3 bases: TGTGCCAGCAGTTTACTCGCCACAGGGACCCAGTACTTC.

This chain joins TRBV28 and TRBJ2-3; D perhaps matches TRBD2 (6 bases). Germline assignment: CDR1 MDHEN and CDR2 SYDVKM. This CDR3 contains 13 residues. Trimming took 2 bases from V and 6 from J, leaving 9 bases between them. The CDR3 loop is CASSLSAGDTQYF. The CDR3 bases are TGTGCCAGCAGTTTAAGTGCGGGGGATACGCAGTATTTT.

The chain recombines TRBV6-5 with TRBJ1-4, with D unclear. Germline V gene sequence: CDR1 MNHEY, CDR2 SVGAGI. The CDR3 covers 14 residues. Trimming took off 2 bases at V and 4 bases at J, with 8 bases between the two ends. The CDR3 DNA reads as TGTGCCAGCAGTTACGTGTCAGTTAATGAAAAACTGTTTTTT. Protein product: CASSYVSVNEKLFF.

The J gene is TRBJ1-2, the V gene TRBV6-6; D possibly corresponds to TRBD1 (5 bases). This CDR3 is built from 14 residues. V lost 7 bases and J 8 bases, leaving 20 bases between the germline ends. CDR1 MNHNY and CDR2 SVGAGI come from the germline V gene (reference sequence). CDR3: CASTHNGGGFGYTF. As DNA, the CDR3 is TGTGCCAGCACCCACAACGGGGGAGGGTTCGGCTACACCTTC.

Comment on this clone: An end of the junction differs from the germline gene, which may be a read error. This sequence joins TRBV7-7 and TRBJ2-1, with 11 bases that match TRBD2. CDR1 and CDR2 (germline): SSHAT, FNYEAQ (reference sequence). The CDR3 is 15 amino acids. CDR3 nucleotide sequence: TGTGCTAGCAGCTTTGGGACTAGCGGCAACAATGAGCAGTTCTTC. Translated: CASSFGTSGNNEQFF.